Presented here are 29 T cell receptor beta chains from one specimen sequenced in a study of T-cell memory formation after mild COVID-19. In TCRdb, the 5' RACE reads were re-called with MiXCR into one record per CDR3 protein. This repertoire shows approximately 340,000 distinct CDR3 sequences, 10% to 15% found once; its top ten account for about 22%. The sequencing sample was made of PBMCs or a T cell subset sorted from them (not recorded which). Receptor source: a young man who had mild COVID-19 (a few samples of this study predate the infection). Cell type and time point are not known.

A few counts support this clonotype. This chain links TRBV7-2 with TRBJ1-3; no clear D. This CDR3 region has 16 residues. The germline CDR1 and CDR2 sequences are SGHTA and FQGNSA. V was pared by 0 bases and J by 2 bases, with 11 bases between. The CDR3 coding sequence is TGTGCCAGCAGCTTAGCACCTAAAACCACTGGAAACACCATATATTTT. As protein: CASSLAPKTTGNTIYF.

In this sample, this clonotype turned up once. The CDR3 loop reads CASSQERGQGANVLTF. The CDR3 DNA reads as TGTGCCAGCAGCCAAGAGAGGGGGCAAGGGGCCAACGTCCTGACTTTC. This chain connects TRBV4-2 to TRBJ2-6; TRBD1 matches 7 bases. The junction had 3 bases not matched to a gene; V was cut back by 0 bases and J by 4 bases. The CDR3 sequence is 16 residues long. Germline-derived CDR1 and CDR2 are LGHNA and YNFKEQ.

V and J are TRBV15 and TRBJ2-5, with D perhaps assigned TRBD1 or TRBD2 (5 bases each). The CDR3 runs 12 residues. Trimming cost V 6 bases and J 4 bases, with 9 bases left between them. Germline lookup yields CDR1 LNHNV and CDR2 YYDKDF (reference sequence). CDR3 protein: CATRGDGETQYF. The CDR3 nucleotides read TGTGCCACCAGAGGGGACGGAGAGACCCAGTACTTC.

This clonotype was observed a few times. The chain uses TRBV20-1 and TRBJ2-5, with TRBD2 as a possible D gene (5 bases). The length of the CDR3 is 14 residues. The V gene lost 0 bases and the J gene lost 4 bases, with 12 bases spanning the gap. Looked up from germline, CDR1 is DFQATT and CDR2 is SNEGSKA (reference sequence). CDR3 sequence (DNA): TGCAGTGCTAGAGATCGTCGAAGCGGAGAGACCCAGTACTTC. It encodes CSARDRRSGETQYF.

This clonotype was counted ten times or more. The DNA of the CDR3 is TGTGCCAGCAGTGGAGCAAGCCGAGAGACCCAGTACTTC. Translating it yields CASSGASRETQYF. This rearrangement joins TRBV6-2 or TRBV6-3 to TRBJ2-5, with D hard to call. The V end was cut by 5 bases, the J end by 4 bases, with 11 bases between. The CDR3 runs 13 residues. Germline V gene sequence: CDR1 MNHEY, CDR2 SVGEGT.

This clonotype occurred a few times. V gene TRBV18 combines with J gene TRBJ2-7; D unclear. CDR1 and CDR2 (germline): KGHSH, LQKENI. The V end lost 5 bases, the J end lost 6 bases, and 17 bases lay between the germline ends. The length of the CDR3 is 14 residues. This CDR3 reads CASSTLGMGSEQYF. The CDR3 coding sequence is TGTGCCAGCTCAACACTTGGGATGGGCTCCGAGCAGTACTTC.

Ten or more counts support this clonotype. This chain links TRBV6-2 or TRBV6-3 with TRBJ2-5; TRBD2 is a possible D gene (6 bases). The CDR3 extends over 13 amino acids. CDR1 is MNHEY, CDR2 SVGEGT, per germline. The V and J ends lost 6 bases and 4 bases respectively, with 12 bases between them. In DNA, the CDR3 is TGTGCCAGCAGCCGGGACTCGGGAGAGACCCAGTACTTC. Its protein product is CASSRDSGETQYF.

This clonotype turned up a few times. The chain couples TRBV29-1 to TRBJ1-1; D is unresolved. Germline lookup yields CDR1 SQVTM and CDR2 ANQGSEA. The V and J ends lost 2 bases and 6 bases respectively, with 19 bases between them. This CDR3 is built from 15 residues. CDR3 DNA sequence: TGCAGCGTTGAACCGCCCTTTCGGGAGATCCCTGAAGCTTTCTTT. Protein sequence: CSVEPPFREIPEAFF.

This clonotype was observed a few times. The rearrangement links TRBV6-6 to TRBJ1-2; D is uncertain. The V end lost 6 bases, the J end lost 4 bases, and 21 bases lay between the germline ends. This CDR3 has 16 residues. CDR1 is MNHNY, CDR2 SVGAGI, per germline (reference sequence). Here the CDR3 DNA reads TGTGCCAGCAGGCACGAACTCAGAAACCCTACCTATGGCTACACCTTC. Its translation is CASRHELRNPTYGYTF.

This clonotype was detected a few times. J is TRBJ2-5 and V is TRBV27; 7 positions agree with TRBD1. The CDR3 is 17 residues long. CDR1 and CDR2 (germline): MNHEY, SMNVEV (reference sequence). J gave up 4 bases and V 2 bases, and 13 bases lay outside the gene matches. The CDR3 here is CASSLGAAQGVTETQYF. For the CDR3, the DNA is TGTGCCAGCAGTTTAGGGGCAGCCCAGGGGGTAACAGAGACCCAGTACTTC.

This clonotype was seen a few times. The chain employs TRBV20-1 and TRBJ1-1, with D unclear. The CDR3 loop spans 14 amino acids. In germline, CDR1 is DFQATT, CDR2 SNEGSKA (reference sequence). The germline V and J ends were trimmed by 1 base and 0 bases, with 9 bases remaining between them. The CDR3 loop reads CSARGVELNTEAFF. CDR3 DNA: TGCAGTGCTAGAGGGGTAGAATTGAACACTGAAGCTTTCTTT.

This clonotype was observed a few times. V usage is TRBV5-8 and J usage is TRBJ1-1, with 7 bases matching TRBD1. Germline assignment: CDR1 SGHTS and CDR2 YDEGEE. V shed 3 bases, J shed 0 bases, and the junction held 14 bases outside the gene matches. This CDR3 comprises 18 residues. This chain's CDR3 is CASSSPSTGRHMNTEAFF. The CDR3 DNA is TGTGCCAGCAGCTCCCCCTCGACAGGGAGACACATGAACACTGAAGCTTTCTTT.

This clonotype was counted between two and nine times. The CDR3 DNA sequence: TGTGCCAGCAGTTTAGTATCAGGGGCGGCTGAGACCCAGTACTTC. Protein product: CASSLVSGAAETQYF. The gene calls are TRBV12-3 or TRBV12-4 and TRBJ2-5; a possible D gene is TRBD1 (6 bases). Trimming took 1 base from V and 5 from J, leaving 14 bases between them. This CDR3 contains 15 residues.

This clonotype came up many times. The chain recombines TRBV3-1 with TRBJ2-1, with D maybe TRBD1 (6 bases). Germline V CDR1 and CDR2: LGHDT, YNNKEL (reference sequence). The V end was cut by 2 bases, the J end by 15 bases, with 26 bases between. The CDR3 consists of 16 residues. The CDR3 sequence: CASSQLRRGVLSSTFF. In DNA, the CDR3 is TGTGCCAGCAGCCAACTCCGCAGGGGAGTTTTATCATCTACGTTCTTC.

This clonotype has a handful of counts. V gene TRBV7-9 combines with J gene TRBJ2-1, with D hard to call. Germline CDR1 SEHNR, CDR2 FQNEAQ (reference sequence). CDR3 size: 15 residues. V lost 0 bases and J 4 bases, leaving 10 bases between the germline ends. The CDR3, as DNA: TGTGCCAGCAGCTTAGCCTGGAAAGAGTACAATGAGCAGTTCTTC. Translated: CASSLAWKEYNEQFF.

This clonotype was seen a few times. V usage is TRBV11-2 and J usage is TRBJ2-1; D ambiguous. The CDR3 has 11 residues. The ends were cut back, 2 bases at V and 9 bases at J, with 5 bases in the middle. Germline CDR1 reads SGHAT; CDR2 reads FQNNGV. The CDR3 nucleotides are TGTGCCAGCAGCTTACATGGTGAGCAGTTCTTC. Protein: CASSLHGEQFF. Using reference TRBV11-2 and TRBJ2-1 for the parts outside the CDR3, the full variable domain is EAGVAQSPRYKIIEKRQSVAFWCNPISGHATLYWYQQILGQGPKLLIQFQNNGVVDDSQLPKDRFSAERLKGVDSTLKIQPAKLEDSAVYLCASSLHGEQFFGPGTRLTVL.

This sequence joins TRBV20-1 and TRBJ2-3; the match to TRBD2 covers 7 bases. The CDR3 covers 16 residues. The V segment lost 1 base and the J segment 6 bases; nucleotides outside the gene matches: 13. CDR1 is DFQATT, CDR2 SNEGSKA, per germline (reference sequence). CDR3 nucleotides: TGCAGTGCTAGAGCATTCGGGGGGAGGAGGATCGATACGCAGTATTTT. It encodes CSARAFGGRRIDTQYF.

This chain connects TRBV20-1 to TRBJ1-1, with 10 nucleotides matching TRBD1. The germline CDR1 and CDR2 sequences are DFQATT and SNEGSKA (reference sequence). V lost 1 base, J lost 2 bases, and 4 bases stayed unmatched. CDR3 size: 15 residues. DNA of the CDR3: TGCAGTGCTAGAGGGTGGACAGGGGGAAACACTGAAGCTTTCTTT. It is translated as CSARGWTGGNTEAFF.

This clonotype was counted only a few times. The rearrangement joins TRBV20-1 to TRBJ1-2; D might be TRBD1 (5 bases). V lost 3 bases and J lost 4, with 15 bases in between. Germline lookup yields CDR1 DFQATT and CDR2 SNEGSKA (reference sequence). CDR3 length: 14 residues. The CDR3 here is CSASVGGNGYGYTF. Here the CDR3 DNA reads TGCAGTGCTAGCGTTGGGGGGAATGGCTATGGCTACACCTTC.

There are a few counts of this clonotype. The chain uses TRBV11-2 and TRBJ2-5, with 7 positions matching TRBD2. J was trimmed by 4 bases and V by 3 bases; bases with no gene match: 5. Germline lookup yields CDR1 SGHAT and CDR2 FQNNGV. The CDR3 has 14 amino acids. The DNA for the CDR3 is TGTGCCAGCAGCTTGGCGGGGGTAGGAGAGACCCAGTACTTC. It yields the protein CASSLAGVGETQYF.

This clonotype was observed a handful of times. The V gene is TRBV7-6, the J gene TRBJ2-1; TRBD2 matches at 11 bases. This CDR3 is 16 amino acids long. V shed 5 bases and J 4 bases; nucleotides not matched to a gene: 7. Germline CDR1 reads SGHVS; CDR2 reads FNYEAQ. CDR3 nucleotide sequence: TGTGCCAGCAGCCCACCGGTAGCGGGGGGGTACAATGAGCAGTTCTTC. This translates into CASSPPVAGGYNEQFF.

The CDR3 nucleotides are TGTGCCAGCAGCCCTCTCTACGAGCAGTACGTC. This sequence encodes CASSPLYEQYV. V usage is TRBV3-2 and J usage is TRBJ2-7. TRBV3-2 is marked as a pseudogene. The CDR3 spans 11 residues.

The CDR3 sequence: CASRHYEQYF. The CDR3 bases are TGTGCCAGCAGACACTACGAGCAGTACTTC. The J gene is TRBJ2-7, the V gene TRBV6-2 or TRBV6-3; D ambiguous. Germline V gives CDR1 MNHEY, CDR2 SVGEGT. Trimming took off 6 bases at V and 3 bases at J, with 3 bases between the two ends. There are 10 residues in the CDR3.

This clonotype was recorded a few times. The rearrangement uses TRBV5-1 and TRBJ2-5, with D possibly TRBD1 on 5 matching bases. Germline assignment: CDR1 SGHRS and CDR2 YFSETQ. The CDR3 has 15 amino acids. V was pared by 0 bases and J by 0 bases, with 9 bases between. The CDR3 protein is CASSLETVYQETQYF. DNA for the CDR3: TGCGCCAGCAGCTTGGAGACAGTGTACCAAGAGACCCAGTACTTC.

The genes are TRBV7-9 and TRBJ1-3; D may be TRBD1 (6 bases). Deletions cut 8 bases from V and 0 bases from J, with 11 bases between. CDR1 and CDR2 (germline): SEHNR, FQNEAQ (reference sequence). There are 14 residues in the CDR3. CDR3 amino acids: CASWQGSSGNTIYF. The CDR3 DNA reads TGTGCCAGCTGGCAGGGGAGCTCTGGAAACACCATATATTTT.

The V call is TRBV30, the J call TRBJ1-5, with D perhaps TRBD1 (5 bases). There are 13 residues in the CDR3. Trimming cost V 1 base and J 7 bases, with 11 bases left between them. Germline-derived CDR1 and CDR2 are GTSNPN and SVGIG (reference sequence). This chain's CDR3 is CAWSASGRQPQHF. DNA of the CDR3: TGTGCCTGGAGTGCATCAGGGCGCCAGCCCCAGCATTTT.

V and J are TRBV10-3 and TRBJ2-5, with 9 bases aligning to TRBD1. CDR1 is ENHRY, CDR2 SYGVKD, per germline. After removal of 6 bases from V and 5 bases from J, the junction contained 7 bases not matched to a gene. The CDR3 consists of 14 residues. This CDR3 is CAISGTGMGETQYF. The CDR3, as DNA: TGTGCCATCAGCGGGACAGGGATGGGGGAGACCCAGTACTTC.

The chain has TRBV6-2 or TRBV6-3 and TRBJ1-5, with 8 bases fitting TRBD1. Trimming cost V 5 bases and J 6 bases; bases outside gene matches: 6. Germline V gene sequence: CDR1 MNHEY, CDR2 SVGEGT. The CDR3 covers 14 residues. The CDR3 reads CASSIRTGSQPQHF. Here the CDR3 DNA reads TGTGCCAGCAGTATACGGACAGGGAGTCAGCCCCAGCATTTT.

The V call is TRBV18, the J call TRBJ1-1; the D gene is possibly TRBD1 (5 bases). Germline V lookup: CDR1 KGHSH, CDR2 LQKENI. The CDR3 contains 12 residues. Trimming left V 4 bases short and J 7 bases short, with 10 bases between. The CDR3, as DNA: TGTGCCAGCTCACTTACTCAGGGTGAAGCTTTCTTT. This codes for CASSLTQGEAFF.